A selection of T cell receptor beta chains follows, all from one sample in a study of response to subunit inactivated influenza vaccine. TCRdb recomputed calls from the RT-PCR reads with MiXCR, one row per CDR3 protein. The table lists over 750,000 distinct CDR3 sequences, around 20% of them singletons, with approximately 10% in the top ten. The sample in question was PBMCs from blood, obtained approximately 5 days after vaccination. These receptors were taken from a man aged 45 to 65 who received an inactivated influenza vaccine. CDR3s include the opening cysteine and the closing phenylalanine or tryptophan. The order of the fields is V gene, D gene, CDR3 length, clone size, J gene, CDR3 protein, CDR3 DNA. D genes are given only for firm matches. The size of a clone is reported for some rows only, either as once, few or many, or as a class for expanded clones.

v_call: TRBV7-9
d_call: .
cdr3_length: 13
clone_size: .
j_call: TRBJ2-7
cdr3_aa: CASSLIGRGEQYF
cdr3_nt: TGTGCCAGCAGCTTAATCGGGAGAGGCGAGCAGTACTTC

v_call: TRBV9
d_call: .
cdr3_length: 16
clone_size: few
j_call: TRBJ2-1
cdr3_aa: CASSVGRATSYNEQFF
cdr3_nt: TGTGCCAGCAGCGTAGGCAGGGCAACATCCTACAATGAGCAGTTCTTC

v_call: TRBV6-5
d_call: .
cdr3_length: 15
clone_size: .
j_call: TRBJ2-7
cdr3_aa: CASSYRWGRNYEQYF
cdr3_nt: TGTGCCAGCAGTTACCGGTGGGGCAGAAACTACGAGCAGTACTTC

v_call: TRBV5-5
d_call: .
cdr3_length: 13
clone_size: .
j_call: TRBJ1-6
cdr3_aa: CASSLGDSAPLHF
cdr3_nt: TGTGCCAGCAGCTTGGGGGATTCGGCGCCCCTCCACTTT

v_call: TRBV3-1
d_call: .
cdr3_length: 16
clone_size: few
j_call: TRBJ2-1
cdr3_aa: CASSPRGPKGYNEQFF
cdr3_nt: TGTGCCAGCAGCCCACGGGGACCGAAGGGGTACAATGAGCAGTTCTTC

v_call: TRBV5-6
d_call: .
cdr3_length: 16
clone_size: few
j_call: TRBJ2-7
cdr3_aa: CASSLVGHPSSYEQYF
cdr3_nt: TGTGCCAGCAGCTTGGTGGGACACCCCAGCTCCTACGAGCAGTACTTC

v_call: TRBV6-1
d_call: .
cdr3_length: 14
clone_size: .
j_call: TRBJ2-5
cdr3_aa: CASIQDRNQETQYF
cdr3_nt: TGTGCCAGCATTCAGGACAGAAACCAAGAGACCCAGTACTTC

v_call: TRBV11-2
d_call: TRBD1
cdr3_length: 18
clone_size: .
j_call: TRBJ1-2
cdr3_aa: CASSLVRIWDRGREGYTF
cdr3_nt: TGTGCCAGCAGCTTAGTAAGAATCTGGGACAGGGGGCGAGAAGGCTACACCTTC

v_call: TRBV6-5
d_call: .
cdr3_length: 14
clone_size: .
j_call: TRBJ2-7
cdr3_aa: CASSYGGQIYEQYF
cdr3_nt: TGTGCCAGCAGTTACGGCGGACAGATCTACGAGCAGTACTTC

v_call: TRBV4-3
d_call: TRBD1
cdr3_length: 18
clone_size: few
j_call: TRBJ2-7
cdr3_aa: CASSPNTNSGGIPYEQYF
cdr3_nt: TGCGCCAGCAGCCCTAATACGAACTCAGGGGGCATCCCCTACGAGCAGTACTTC

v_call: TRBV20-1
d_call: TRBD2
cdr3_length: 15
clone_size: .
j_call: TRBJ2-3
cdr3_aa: CSAATSGRARDTQYF
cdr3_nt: TGCAGTGCTGCTACTAGCGGGAGGGCCAGAGATACGCAGTATTTT

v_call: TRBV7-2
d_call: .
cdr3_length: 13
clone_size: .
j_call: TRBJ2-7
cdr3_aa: CASSSQGVGEQYF
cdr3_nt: TGTGCCAGCAGCTCACAGGGTGTCGGCGAGCAGTACTTC

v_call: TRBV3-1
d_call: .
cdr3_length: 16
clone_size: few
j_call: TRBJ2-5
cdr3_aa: CASSQDLRSTKETQYF
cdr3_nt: TGTGCCAGCAGCCAAGACCTGCGGAGTACCAAAGAGACCCAGTACTTC

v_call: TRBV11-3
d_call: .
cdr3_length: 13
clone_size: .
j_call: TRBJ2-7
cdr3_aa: CASSLGPGSEQYF
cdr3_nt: TGTGCCAGCAGCTTGGGACCCGGCTCCGAGCAGTACTTC

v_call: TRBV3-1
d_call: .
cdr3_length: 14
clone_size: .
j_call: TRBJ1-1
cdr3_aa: CASSQSDKNTEAFF
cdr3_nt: TGTGCCAGCAGCCAATCGGACAAGAACACTGAAGCTTTCTTT

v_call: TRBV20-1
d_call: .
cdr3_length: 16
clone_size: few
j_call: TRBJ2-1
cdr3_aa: CSASGGDGSSYNEQFF
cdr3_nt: TGCAGTGCTAGTGGCGGGGACGGAAGCTCCTACAATGAGCAGTTCTTC

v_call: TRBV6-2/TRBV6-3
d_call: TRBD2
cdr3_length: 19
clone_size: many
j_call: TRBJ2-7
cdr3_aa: CASTGWTRRSGRGTYEQYF
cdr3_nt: TGTGCCAGCACTGGGTGGACGAGAAGAAGCGGGAGAGGCACCTACGAGCAGTACTTC

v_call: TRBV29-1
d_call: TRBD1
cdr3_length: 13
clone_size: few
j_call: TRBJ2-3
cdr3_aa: CSVGTGVADTQYF
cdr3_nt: TGCAGCGTTGGGACAGGGGTTGCAGATACGCAGTATTTT

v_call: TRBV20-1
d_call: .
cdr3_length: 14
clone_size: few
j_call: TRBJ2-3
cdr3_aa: CSATITGLADTQYF
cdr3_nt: TGCAGTGCTACCATTACAGGGCTTGCAGATACGCAGTATTTT

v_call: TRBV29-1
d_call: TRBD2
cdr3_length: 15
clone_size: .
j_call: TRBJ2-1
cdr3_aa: CSVTKTSGNSIEQFF
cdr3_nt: TGCAGCGTCACCAAGACTAGCGGGAATTCAATTGAGCAGTTCTTC

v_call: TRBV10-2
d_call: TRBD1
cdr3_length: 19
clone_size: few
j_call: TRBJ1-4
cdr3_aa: CASSAARTGGPPTNEKLFF
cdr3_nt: TGCGCCAGCAGTGCCGCCCGGACAGGGGGACCCCCAACTAATGAAAAACTGTTTTTT

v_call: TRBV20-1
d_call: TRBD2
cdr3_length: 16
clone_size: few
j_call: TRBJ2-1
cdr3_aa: CSASLPTSRVENEQFF
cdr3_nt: TGCAGTGCTAGTTTACCGACTAGCAGGGTCGAGAATGAGCAGTTCTTC

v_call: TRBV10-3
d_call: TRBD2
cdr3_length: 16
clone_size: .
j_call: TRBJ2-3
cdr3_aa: CAISQGGGPSTDTQYF
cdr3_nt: TGTGCCATCAGTCAAGGCGGGGGGCCTAGCACAGATACGCAGTATTTT

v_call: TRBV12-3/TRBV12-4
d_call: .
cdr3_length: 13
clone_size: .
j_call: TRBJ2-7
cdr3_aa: CASSPWDSYEQYF
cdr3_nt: TGTGCCAGCAGCCCTTGGGACTCCTACGAGCAGTACTTC

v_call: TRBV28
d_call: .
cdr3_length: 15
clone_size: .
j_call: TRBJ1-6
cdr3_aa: CASSPRESGYSPLHF
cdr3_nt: TGTGCCAGCAGCCCTCGAGAAAGCGGGTATTCACCCCTCCACTTT

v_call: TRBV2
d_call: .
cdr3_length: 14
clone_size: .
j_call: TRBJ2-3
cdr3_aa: CASSRGPRTDTQYF
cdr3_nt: TGTGCCAGCAGTCGAGGACCTCGCACAGATACGCAGTATTTT

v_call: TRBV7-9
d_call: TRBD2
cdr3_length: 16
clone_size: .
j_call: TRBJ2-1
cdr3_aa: CASSLAVIAGENEQFF
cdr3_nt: TGTGCCAGCAGCTTAGCGGTGATAGCGGGCGAAAATGAGCAGTTCTTC

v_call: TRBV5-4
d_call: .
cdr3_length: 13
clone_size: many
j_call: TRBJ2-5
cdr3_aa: CASSSRFQETQYF
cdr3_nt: TGTGCCAGCAGCTCACGATTCCAAGAGACCCAGTACTTC

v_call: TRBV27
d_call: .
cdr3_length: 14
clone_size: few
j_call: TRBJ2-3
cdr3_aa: CASSPDLGTDTQYF
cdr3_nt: TGTGCCAGCAGCCCCGATTTAGGCACAGATACGCAGTATTTT

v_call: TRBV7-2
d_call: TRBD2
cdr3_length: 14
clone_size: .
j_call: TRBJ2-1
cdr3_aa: CASSLNGGAGEQFF
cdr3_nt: TGTGCCAGCAGCTTAAACGGGGGGGCCGGTGAGCAGTTCTTC

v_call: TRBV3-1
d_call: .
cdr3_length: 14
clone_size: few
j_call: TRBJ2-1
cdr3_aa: CASSQDVEGHEQFF
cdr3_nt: TGTGCCAGCAGCCAAGATGTTGAGGGGCATGAGCAGTTCTTC

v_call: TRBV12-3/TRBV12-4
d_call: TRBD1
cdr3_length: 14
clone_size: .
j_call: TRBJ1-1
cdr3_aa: CASSLAGGSTEAFF
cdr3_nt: TGTGCCAGCAGTTTGGCAGGGGGCTCCACTGAAGCTTTCTTT